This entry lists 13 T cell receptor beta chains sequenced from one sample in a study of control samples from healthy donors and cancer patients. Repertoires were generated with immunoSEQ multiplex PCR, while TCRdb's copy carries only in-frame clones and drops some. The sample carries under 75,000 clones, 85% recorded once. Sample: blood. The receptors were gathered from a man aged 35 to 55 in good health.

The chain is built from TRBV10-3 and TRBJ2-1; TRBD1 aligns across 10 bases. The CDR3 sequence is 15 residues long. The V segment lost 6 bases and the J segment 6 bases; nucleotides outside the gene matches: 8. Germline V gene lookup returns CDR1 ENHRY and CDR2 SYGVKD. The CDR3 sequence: CAISSGTGVINEQFF. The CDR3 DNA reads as TGTGCCATCAGCTCCGGGACAGGGGTAATCAATGAGCAGTTCTTC.

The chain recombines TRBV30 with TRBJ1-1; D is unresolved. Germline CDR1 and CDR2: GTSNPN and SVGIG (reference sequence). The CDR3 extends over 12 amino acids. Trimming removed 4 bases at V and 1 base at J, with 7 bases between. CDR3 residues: CAWTNRNTEAFF. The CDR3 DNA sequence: TGTGCCTGGACGAACAGGAACACTGAAGCTTTCTTT.

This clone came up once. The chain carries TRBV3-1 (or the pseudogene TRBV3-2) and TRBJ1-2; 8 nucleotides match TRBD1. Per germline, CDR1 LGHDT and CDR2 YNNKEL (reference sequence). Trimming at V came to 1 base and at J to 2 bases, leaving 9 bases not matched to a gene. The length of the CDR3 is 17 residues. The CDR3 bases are TGTGCCAGCAGCCAAGGCCTATCGGACAGGGCAAACTATGGCTACACCTTC. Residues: CASSQGLSDRANYGYTF.

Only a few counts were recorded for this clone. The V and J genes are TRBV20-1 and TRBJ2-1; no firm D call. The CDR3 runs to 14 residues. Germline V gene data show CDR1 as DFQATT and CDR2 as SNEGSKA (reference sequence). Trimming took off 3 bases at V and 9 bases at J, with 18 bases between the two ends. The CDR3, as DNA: TGCAGTGCTAGTACGGCTTCAAGTCCACTTGAGCAGTTCTTC. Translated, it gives CSASTASSPLEQFF.

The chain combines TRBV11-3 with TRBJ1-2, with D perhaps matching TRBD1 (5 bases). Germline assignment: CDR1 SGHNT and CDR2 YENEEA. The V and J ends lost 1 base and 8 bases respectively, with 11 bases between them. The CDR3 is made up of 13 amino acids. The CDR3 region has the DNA TGTGCCAGCAGCTTAGGACAGAGAGGAGGCTACACCTTC. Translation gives CASSLGQRGGYTF.

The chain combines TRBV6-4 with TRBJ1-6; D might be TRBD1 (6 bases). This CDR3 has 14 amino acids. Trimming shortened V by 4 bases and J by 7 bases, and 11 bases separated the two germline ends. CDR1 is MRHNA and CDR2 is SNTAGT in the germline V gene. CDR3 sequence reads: CASSVDSQNSPLHF. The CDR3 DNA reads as TGTGCCAGCAGTGTGGACAGCCAGAATTCACCCCTCCACTTT.

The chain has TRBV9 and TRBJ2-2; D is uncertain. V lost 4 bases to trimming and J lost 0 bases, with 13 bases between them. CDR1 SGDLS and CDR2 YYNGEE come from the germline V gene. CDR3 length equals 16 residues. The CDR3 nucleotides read TGTGCCAGCAGCCGAACTTACTCTACGAACACCGGGGAGCTGTTTTTT. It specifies CASSRTYSTNTGELFF.

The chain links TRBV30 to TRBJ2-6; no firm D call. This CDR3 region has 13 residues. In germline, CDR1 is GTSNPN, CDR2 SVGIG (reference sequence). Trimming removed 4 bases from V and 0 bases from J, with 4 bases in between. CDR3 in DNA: TGTGCCTGGAAGGGCTCTGGGGCCAACGTCCTGACTTTC. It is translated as CAWKGSGANVLTF.

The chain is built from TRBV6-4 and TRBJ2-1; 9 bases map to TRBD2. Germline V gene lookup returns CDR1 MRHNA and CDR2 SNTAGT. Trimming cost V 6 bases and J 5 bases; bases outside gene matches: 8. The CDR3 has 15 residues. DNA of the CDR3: TGTGCCAGCAGCACGACTAGCGGCAGTCACAATGAGCAGTTCTTC. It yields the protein CASSTTSGSHNEQFF.

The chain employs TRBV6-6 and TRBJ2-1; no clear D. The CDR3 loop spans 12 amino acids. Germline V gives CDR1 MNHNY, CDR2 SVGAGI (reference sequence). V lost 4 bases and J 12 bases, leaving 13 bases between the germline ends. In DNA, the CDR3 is TGTGCCAGCAGTTCTAGTAACGCTGGGCAGTTCTTC. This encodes CASSSSNAGQFF.

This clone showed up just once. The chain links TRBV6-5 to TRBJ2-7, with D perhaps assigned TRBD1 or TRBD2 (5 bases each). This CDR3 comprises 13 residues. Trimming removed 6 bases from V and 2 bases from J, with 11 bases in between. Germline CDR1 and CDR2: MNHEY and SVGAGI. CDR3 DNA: TGTGCCAGCAGCTCAGGGACCACCTACGAGCAGTACTTC. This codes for CASSSGTTYEQYF.

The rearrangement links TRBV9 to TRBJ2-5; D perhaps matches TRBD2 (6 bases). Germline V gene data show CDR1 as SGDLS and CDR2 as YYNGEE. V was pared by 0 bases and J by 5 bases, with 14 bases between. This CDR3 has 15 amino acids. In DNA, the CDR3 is TGTGCCAGCAGCGTAGGAGTGGGGGGAAAGGAGACCCAGTACTTC. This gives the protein CASSVGVGGKETQYF. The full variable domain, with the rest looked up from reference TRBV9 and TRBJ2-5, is DSGVTQTPKHLITATGQRVTLRCSPRSGDLSVYWYQQSLDQGLQFLIQYYNGEERAKGNILERFSAQQFPDLHSELNLSSLELGDSALYFCASSVGVGGKETQYFGPGTRLLVL.

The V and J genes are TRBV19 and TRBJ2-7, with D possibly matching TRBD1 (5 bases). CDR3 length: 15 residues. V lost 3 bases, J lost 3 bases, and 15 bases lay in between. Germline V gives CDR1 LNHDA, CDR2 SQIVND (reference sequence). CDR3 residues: CASSMTDSDVYEQYF. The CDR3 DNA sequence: TGTGCCAGTAGTATGACAGATTCTGATGTCTACGAGCAGTACTTC. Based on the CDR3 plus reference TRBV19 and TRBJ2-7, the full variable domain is DGGITQSPKYLFRKEGQNVTLSCEQNLNHDAMYWYRQDPGQGLRLIYYSQIVNDFQKGDIAEGYSVSREKKESFPLTVTSAQKNPTAFYLCASSMTDSDVYEQYFGPGTRLTVT.